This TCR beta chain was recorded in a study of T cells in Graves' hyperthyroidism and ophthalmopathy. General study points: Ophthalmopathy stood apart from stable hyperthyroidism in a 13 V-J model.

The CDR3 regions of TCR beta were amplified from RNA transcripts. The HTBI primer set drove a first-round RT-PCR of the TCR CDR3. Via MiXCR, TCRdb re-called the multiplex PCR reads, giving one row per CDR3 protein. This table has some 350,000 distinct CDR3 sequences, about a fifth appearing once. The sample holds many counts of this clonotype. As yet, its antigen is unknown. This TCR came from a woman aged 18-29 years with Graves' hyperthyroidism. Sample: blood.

The CDR3 reads CASTSTASLYGYTF. In nucleotides, the CDR3 is TGTGCCAGCACTTCGACAGCCAGCTTATATGGCTACACCTTC. This chain uses TRBV2 with TRBJ1-2; D is possibly TRBD1 (5 bases). Germline CDR1 reads SNHLY; CDR2 reads FYNNEI. V lost 7 bases to trimming and J lost 5 bases, with 17 bases between them. This CDR3 is 14 amino acids long.